Ten or more counts support the clone carrying this T cell receptor beta chain. With MiXCR, TCRdb reprocessed the PCR reads. This sample has under 75,000 clones, with less than 20% found just once. The source of the sample is a study of metastatic and nonmetastatic thyroid tumors. No patient had received any treatment before thyroid surgery. This CDR3 spans 15 amino acids. Germline lookup yields CDR1 MDHEN and CDR2 SYDVKM. The V gene lost 6 bases and the J gene lost 5 bases, with 19 bases spanning the gap. Input material: blood. The chain recombines TRBV28 with TRBJ1-2, with D maybe TRBD1 (5 bases). This sequence was found in a female donor with papillary thyroid cancer or a benign thyroid nodule (not recorded which). Some clones in this sample may be carry-over from other donors' samples. The CDR3 nucleotides read TGTGCCAGCAGCCTTGGGGACCCAGGGAGGTATGGCTACACCTTC. Translated: CASSLGDPGRYGYTF.